These T cell receptor beta chains were read from a single sample in a study of cytomegalovirus exposure and HLA in healthy donors. The method was immunoSEQ multiplex PCR; TCRdb's version includes in-frame clones alone and lacks a portion of them. Here the sample spans more than 95,000 clones, 74% being singletons. Sequencing input: PBMCs. The receptors shown here come from a woman between 45 and 60 years old in good health and CMV-seropositive. The CDR3 runs from the conserved cysteine through the conserved F or W. The order of the fields is V gene, J gene, CDR3 protein.

TRBV25-1	TRBJ2-3	CASNRGTDTQYF
TRBV9	TRBJ2-3	CASSALAVTDTQYF
TRBV5-1	TRBJ2-3	CASSLMSSTDTQYF
TRBV9	TRBJ2-7	CASSVVGTGDYEQYF
TRBV27	TRBJ2-7	CASSWTPTSSYEQYF
TRBV11-2	TRBJ1-3	CASSIDSRQGNTIYF
TRBV2	TRBJ2-3	CASSRQSGATQYF
TRBV5-1	TRBJ2-7	CASSLDHPGHEQYF
TRBV9	TRBJ2-7	CASSPGGLPYEQYF
TRBV5-1	TRBJ2-1	CASTNLPEYEQFF
TRBV9	TRBJ2-6	CASTHQAGYDSGANVLTF
TRBV4-1	TRBJ1-5	CASSQGGQYNQPQHF
TRBV5-1	TRBJ2-2	CASSLGQGEVGELFF
TRBV18	TRBJ2-2	CASSPPVGGATSGENTGELFF
TRBV6-5	TRBJ2-7	CASSYRDSWSYEQYF
TRBV5-6	TRBJ1-4	CASSTSQALGKLFF
TRBV5-1	TRBJ2-5	CASSFNPRETQYF
TRBV18	TRBJ1-2	CASSPTGQGAVYGYTF
TRBV5-8	TRBJ2-7	CASSLAPDSFYEQYF
TRBV10-2	TRBJ1-4	CASSESSEKLFF
TRBV10-1	TRBJ2-2	CASSELTGGKNTGELFF
TRBV5-4	TRBJ2-5	CASSGGEVETQYF
TRBV10-3	TRBJ1-5	CAISIQVNQPQHF
TRBV7-9	TRBJ2-7	CASSFEDEQYF
TRBV5-6	TRBJ1-1	CASSLRQGRVTEAFF
TRBV5-4	TRBJ2-1	CASSWFPGDNEQFF
TRBV13	TRBJ1-6	CASSLGDRGVLSPLHF
TRBV11-3	TRBJ2-3	CASSLGISGRTDTQYF
TRBV28	TRBJ1-6	CASSLRQGTNSPLHF
TRBV6-1	TRBJ1-5	CASSEFSVQAQHF
TRBV6-1	TRBJ2-7	CASSEKKAGASF
TRBV5-1	TRBJ2-7	CASSFESEQYF
TRBV11-3	TRBJ2-7	CASSSGTGPHEQYF
TRBV6-5	TRBJ2-3	CASSYSPFGTDTQYF
TRBV27	TRBJ1-2	CASRRTGDHGYTF
TRBV15	TRBJ2-1	CATSRDSGQKYNEQFF
TRBV29-1	TRBJ2-2	CSVCLGVTGELFF
TRBV5-1	TRBJ2-1	CASSLLMGDEQFF
TRBV11-2	TRBJ2-2	CASRLLGGFGELFF
TRBV7-2	TRBJ1-4	CASSLGDRGILGEKLFF
TRBV11-3	TRBJ2-7	CASSLDGEQGMSF
TRBV14	TRBJ1-4	CASSQDLRSSEKLFF
TRBV7-9	TRBJ2-1	CASSLGAGAHNEQFF
TRBV7-8	TRBJ1-2	CASSLSAGLGYTF
TRBV13	TRBJ2-5	CASRKQGALETQYF